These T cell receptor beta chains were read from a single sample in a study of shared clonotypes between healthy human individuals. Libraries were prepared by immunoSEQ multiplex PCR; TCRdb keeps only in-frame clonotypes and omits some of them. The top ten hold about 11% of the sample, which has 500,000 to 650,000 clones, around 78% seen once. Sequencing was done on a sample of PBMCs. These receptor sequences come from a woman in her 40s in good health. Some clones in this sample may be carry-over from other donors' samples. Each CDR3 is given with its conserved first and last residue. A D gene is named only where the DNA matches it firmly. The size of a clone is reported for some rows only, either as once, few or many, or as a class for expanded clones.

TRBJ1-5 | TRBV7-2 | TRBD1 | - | CASTPHGDRGSPQHF | TGTGCCAGCACCCCCCATGGGGACAGGGGGTCTCCCCAGCATTTT
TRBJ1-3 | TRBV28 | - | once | CASRRLWGNTIYF | TGTGCCAGCAGAAGGCTCTGGGGAAACACCATATATTTT
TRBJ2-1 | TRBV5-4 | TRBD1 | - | CASSRDREPYNEQFF | TGTGCCAGCAGCCGGGACAGGGAACCCTACAATGAGCAGTTCTTC
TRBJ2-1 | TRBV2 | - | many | CASSEPLDRNEQFF | TGTGCCAGCAGTGAACCCCTAGACAGGAATGAGCAGTTCTTC
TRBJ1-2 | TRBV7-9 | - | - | CASSPRQNYGYTF | TGTGCCAGCAGCCCCCGCCAGAACTATGGCTACACCTTC
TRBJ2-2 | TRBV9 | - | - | CASSPIGDSDTGELFF | TGTGCCAGCAGCCCGATCGGCGACTCAGATACCGGGGAGCTGTTTTTT
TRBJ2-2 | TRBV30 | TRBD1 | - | CAWSVRGQENTGELFF | TGTGCCTGGAGTGTAAGGGGGCAGGAGAACACCGGGGAGCTGTTTTTT
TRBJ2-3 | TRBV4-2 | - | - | CASSQGGVGSTDTQYF | TGTGCCAGCAGCCAAGGAGGCGTAGGGAGCACAGATACGCAGTATTTT
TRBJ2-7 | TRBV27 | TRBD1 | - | CASILTQRDRVF | TGTGCCAGCATCTTAACCCAAAGGGACAGGGTTTTC
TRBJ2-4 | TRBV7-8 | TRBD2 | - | CASSPRGGAGNIQYF | TGTGCCAGCAGCCCCCGGGGGGGAGCAGGGAACATTCAGTACTTC
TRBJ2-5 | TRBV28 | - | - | CASSPPGGRETQYF | TGTGCCAGCAGTCCCCCCGGGGGCAGAGAGACCCAGTACTTC
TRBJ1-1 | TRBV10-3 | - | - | CAISDGQGGFF | TGTGCCATCAGTGACGGGCAGGGTGGTTTCTTT
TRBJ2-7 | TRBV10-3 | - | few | CAIKDSGQTYEQYF | TGTGCCATCAAGGATAGCGGACAAACCTACGAGCAGTACTTC
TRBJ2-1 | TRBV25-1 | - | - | CASSYYGQEQFF | TGTGCCAGCAGTTACTACGGACAGGAGCAGTTCTTC
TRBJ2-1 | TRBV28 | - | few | CASSFPTPEDRSYNEQFF | TGTGCCAGCAGTTTCCCCACCCCAGAGGACCGGTCCTACAATGAGCAGTTCTTC
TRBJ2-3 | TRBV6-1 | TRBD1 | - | CASSDRGSTDTQYF | TGTGCCAGCAGTGACAGGGGGAGCACAGATACGCAGTATTTT
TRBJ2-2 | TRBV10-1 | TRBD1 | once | CASSESGTGDTGELFF | TGCGCCAGCAGTGAGTCCGGGACAGGGGACACCGGGGAGCTGTTTTTT
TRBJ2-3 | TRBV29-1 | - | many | CSTLRADTQYF | TGCAGCACCCTTAGGGCGGATACGCAGTATTTT
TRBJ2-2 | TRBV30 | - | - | CAWKMWTANTGELFF | TGTGCCTGGAAGATGTGGACAGCGAACACCGGGGAGCTGTTTTTT
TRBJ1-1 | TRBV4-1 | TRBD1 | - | CASSKDRGLAEAFF | TGCGCCAGCAGCAAGGACAGGGGGCTGGCTGAAGCTTTCTTT
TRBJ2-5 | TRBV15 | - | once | CATSRDVELAGETQYF | TGTGCCACCAGCAGAGATGTCGAATTGGCGGGTGAGACCCAGTACTTC
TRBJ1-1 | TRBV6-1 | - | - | CASSAGSASEAFF | TGTGCCAGCAGTGCGGGAAGCGCCTCTGAAGCTTTCTTT
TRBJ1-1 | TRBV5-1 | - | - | CASSDPGGNTEAFF | TGCGCCAGCAGCGATCCGGGGGGAAACACCGAAGCTTTCTTT
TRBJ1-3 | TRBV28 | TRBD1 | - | CASSRTGQGVISGNTIYF | TGTGCCAGCAGCCGGACAGGGCAGGGGGTTATCTCTGGAAACACCATATATTTT
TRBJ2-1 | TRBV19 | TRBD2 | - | CASRAGGPYNEQFF | TGTGCCAGTCGAGCGGGAGGACCTTACAATGAGCAGTTCTTC
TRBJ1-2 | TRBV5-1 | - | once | CASSLGTAVYGYTF | TGCGCCAGCAGCTTGGGGACAGCCGTCTATGGCTACACCTTC
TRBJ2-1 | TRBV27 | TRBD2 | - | CASSSGLGTFSEQFF | TGTGCCAGCAGTTCGGGACTAGGGACCTTTTCTGAGCAGTTCTTC
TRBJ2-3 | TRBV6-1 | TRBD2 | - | CASSPTSGTIDTQYF | TGTGCCAGCAGTCCAACTAGCGGGACCATAGATACGCAGTATTTT
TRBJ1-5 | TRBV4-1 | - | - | CASSQAGKGQPQHF | TGCGCCAGCAGCCAAGCCGGGAAGGGTCAGCCCCAGCATTTT
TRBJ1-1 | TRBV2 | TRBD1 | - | CASTHPGVQGATEAFF | TGTGCCAGCACCCACCCCGGAGTACAGGGGGCCACTGAAGCTTTCTTT
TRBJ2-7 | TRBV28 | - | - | CATFSGLGHEQYF | TGTGCCACCTTCTCGGGACTGGGGCACGAGCAGTACTTC
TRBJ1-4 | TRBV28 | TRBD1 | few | CASSLLKGAREKLFF | TGTGCCAGCAGTTTATTAAAGGGGGCGAGGGAAAAACTGTTTTTT
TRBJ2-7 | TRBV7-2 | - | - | CASSPSGGTATYEQYF | TGTGCCAGCAGTCCTTCAGGCGGGACGGCCACCTACGAGCAGTACTTC
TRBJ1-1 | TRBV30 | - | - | CANQGRRNTEAFF | TGTGCAAATCAGGGCAGGAGGAACACTGAAGCTTTCTTT
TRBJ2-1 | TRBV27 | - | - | CASSLSGGPYNEQFF | TGTGCCAGCAGTTTATCGGGAGGTCCTTACAATGAGCAGTTCTTC
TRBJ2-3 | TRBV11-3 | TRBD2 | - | CASSPSSGRASDTQYF | TGTGCCAGCAGCCCGTCTAGCGGGAGGGCCTCAGATACGCAGTATTTT
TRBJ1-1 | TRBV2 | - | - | CASSTGRKTEAFF | TGTGCCAGCAGTACCGGAAGGAAAACTGAAGCTTTCTTT
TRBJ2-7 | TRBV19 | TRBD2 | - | CASNPGLGLHEQYF | TGTGCCAGTAACCCGGGACTAGGCCTCCACGAGCAGTACTTC
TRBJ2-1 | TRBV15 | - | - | CATSREAPSAGLPYNEQFF | TGTGCCACCAGCAGAGAGGCCCCGTCCGCGGGACTCCCCTACAATGAGCAGTTCTTC
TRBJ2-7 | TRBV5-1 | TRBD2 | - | CASSVTSGSSYEQYF | TGCGCCAGCAGCGTTACTAGCGGAAGCTCCTACGAGCAGTACTTC
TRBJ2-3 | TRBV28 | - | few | CAEQGDTDTQYF | TGTGCGGAGCAGGGTGACACAGATACGCAGTATTTT
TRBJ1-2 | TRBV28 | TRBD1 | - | CASSLTGGAINYGYTF | TGTGCCAGCAGTTTAACAGGGGGCGCAATTAACTATGGCTACACCTTC